This record concerns one T cell receptor beta chain sequence. The record originates from a study of CD8 T cells in Susac syndrome. The CDR3 runs 16 residues. With 2 bases removed from V and 8 bases from J, the gap between germline ends came to 18 bases. Germline V gene sequence: CDR1 PRHDT, CDR2 FYEKMQ (reference sequence). The RNA input was about 0.5 to 1 ug, and it was reverse transcribed with random hexamers. TCRdb redid the calling of the immunoSEQ multiplex PCR reads with MiXCR, one entry per CDR3 protein. The sample lists about 150,000 distinct CDR3 sequences; about 95% were seen once. CD8+ and CD4+ blood T cells underwent TCR beta sequencing.

The receptor comes from a human donor with Susac syndrome. This chain joins TRBV13 and TRBJ1-4; tentatively, D is TRBD1 (6 bases). The sequenced sample consisted of CD4+ T cells from PBMCs. CDR3 amino acids: CASSLNAPGDGEKLFF. The CDR3 DNA reads TGTGCCAGCAGCTTAAACGCGCCAGGGGATGGGGAAAAACTGTTTTTT.